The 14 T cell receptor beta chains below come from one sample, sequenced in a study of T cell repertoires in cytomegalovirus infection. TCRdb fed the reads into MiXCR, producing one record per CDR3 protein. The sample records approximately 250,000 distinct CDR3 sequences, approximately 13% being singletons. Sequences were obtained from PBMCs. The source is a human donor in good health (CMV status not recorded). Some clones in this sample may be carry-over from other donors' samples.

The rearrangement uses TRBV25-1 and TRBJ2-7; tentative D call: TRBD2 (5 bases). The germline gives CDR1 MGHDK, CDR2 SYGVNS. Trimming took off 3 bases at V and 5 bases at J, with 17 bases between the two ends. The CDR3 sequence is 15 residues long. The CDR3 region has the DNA TGTGCCAGCAGTGATGCTTCTAGGGTTAGCGACGAGCAGTACTTC. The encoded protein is CASSDASRVSDEQYF.

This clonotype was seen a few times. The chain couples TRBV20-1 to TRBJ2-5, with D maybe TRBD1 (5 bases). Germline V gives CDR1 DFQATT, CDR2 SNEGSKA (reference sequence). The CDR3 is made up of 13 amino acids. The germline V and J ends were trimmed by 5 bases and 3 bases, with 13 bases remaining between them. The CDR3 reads CSALSQGKETQYF. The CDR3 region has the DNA TGCAGTGCTCTATCTCAGGGAAAAGAGACCCAGTACTTC.

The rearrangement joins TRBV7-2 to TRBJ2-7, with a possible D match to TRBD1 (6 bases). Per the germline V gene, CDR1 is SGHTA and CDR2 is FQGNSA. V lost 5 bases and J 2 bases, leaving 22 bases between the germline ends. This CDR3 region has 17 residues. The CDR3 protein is CASSPRPQGLPAYEQYF. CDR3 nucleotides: TGTGCCAGCAGCCCTCGACCACAGGGTCTCCCCGCCTACGAGCAGTACTTC. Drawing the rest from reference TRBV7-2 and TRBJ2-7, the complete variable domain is GAGVSQSPSNKVTEKGKDVELRCDPISGHTALYWYRQSLGQGLEFLIYFQGNSAPDKSGLPSDRFSAERTGGSVSTLTIQRTQQEDSAVYLCASSPRPQGLPAYEQYFGPGTRLTVT.

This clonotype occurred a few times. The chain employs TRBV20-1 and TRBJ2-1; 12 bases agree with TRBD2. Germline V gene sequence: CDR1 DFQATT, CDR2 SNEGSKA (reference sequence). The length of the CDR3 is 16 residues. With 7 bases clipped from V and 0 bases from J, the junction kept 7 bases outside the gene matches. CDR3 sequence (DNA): TGCAGTGTGATGACTAGCGGGGGCCGCTCCTACAATGAGCAGTTCTTC. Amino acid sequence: CSVMTSGGRSYNEQFF.

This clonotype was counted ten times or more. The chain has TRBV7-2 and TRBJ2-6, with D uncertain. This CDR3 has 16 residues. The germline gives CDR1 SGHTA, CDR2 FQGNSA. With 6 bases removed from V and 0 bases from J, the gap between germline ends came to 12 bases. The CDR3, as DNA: TGTGCCAGCAGTGGCAGCTCATACTCTGGGGCCAACGTCCTGACTTTC. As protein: CASSGSSYSGANVLTF.

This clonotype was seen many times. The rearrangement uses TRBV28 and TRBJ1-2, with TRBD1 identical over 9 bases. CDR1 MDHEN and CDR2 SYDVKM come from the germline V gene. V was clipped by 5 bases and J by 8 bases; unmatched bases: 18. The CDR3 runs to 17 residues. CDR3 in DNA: TGTGCCAGCAGTGTCACAGGGGGCGCATCTCCCACGGAGGGCTACACCTTC. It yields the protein CASSVTGGASPTEGYTF.

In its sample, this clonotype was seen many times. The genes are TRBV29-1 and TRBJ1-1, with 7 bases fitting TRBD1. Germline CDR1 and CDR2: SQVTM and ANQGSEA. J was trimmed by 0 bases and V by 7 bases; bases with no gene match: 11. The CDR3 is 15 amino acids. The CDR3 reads CSALTGLRMNTEAFF. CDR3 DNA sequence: TGCAGCGCCTTGACAGGGCTCAGGATGAACACTGAAGCTTTCTTT.

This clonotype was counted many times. The CDR3 DNA reads TGTGCCAGTAGTGGGATGACAGGGGGACCTGGGGCCAACGTCCTGACTTTC. This sequence encodes CASSGMTGGPGANVLTF. V is TRBV19 and J is TRBJ2-6; the match to TRBD1 covers 9 bases. Germline trimming cut 5 bases from V and 2 bases from J; bases unmatched to any gene: 7. This CDR3 comprises 17 residues. The germline V gene encodes CDR1 LNHDA and CDR2 SQIVND (reference sequence). Full variable domain (outside the CDR3, taken from reference TRBV19 and TRBJ2-6): DGGITQSPKYLFRKEGQNVTLSCEQNLNHDAMYWYRQDPGQGLRLIYYSQIVNDFQKGDIAEGYSVSREKKESFPLTVTSAQKNPTAFYLCASSGMTGGPGANVLTFGAGSRLTVL.

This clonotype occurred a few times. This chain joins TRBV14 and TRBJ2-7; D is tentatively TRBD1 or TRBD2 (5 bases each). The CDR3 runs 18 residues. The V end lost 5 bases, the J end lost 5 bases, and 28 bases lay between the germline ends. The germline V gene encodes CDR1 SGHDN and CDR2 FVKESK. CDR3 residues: CASSSHSGPAPLRDEQYF. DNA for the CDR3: TGTGCCAGCAGCAGCCACTCGGGGCCAGCCCCACTTCGGGACGAGCAGTACTTC. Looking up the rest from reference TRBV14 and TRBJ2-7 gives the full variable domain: EAGVTQFPSHSVIEKGQTVTLRCDPISGHDNLYWYRRVMGKEIKFLLHFVKESKQDESGMPNNRFLAERTGGTYSTLKVQPAELEDSGVYFCASSSHSGPAPLRDEQYFGPGTRLTVT.

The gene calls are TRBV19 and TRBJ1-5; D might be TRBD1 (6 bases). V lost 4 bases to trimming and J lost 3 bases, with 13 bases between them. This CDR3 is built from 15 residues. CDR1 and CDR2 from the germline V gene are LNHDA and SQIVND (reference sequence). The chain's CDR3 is CASSTPGHVNQPQHF. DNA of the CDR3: TGTGCCAGTAGTACCCCGGGACATGTCAATCAGCCCCAGCATTTT.

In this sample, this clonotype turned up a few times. CDR3 sequence reads: CASARTDNSNQPQHF. The CDR3 bases are TGTGCTAGTGCCCGGACCGATAATAGCAATCAGCCCCAGCATTTT. J is TRBJ1-5 and V is TRBV12-5; D is unclear. CDR3 length equals 15 residues. V was clipped by 7 bases and J by 0 bases, with 13 bases between them. CDR1 LGHNT and CDR2 FRNRAP come from the germline V gene.

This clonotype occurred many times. The DNA for the CDR3 is TGTGCCAGCGGGTTTCGCTACGAGCAGTACTTC. It specifies CASGFRYEQYF. The chain joins TRBV7-2 to TRBJ2-7; D is unresolved. Trimming stripped 8 bases from V and 3 bases from J, with 8 bases between. Germline-derived CDR1 and CDR2 are SGHTA and FQGNSA. This CDR3 contains 11 residues.

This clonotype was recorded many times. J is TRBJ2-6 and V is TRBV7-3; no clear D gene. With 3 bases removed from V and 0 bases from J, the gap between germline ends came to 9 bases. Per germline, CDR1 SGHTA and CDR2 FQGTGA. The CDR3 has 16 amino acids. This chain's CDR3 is CASSFGRSSGANVLTF. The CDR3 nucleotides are TGTGCCAGCAGCTTCGGACGGAGCTCTGGGGCCAACGTCCTGACTTTC.

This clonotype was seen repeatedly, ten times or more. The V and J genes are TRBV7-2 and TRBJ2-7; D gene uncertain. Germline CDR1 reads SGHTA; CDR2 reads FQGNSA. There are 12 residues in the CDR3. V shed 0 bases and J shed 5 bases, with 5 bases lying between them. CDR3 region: CASSLASHEQYF. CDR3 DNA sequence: TGTGCCAGCAGCTTAGCTTCACACGAGCAGTACTTC.